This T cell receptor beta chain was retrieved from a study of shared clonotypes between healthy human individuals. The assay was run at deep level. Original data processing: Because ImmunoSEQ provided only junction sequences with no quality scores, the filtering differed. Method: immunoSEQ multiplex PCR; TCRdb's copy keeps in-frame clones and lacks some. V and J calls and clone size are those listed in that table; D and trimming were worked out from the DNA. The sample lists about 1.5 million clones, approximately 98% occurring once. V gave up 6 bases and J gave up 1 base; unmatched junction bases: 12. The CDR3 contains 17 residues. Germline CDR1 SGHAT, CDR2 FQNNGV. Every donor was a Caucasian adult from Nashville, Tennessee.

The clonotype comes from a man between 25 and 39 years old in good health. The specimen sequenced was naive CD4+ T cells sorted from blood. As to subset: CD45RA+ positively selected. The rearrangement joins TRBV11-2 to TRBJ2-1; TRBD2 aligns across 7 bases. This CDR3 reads CASRKGRGGVSYNEQFF. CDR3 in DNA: TGTGCCAGCAGAAAAGGGAGGGGAGGTGTTTCCTACAATGAGCAGTTCTTC.